This TCR beta chain was found in a study of T cell repertoires in cytomegalovirus infection. Study overall: Both CMV infection and a matching HLA type were indicated by public TCR beta signatures.

TCRdb reprocessed the reads via MiXCR and lists one record per CDR3 protein. This table holds more than 150,000 distinct CDR3 sequences, roughly 30% found once. Trimming shortened V by 2 bases and J by 1 base, and 9 bases separated the two germline ends. CDR1 and CDR2 (germline): SNHLY, FYNNEI. This CDR3 comprises 15 residues. What was sequenced was PBMCs. This TCR was sampled from a human donor in good health (CMV status not recorded). Some clones in this sample may be carry-over from other donors' samples. The chain carries TRBV2 and TRBJ1-5; D may be TRBD1 (6 bases). The CDR3 DNA reads TGTGCCAGCAGTGAATTAGGGGGGAGCAATCAGCCCCAGCATTTT. Translation gives CASSELGGSNQPQHF.